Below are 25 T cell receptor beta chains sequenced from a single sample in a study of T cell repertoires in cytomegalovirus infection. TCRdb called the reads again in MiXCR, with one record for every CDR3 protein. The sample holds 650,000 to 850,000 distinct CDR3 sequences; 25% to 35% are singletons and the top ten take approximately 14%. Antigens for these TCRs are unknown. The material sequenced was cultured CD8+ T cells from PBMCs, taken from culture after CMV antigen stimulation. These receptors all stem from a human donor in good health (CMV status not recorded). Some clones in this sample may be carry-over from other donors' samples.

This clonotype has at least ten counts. CDR3 in amino acids: CAISESKFSGYF. CDR3 bases: TGTGCCATCAGTGAGTCCAAGTTTTCGGGGTATTTT. The rearrangement links TRBV10-3 to TRBJ2-3; D ambiguous. The CDR3 contains 12 residues. Looked up from germline, CDR1 is ENHRY and CDR2 is SYGVKD. V was pared by 0 bases and J by 14 bases, with 12 bases between.

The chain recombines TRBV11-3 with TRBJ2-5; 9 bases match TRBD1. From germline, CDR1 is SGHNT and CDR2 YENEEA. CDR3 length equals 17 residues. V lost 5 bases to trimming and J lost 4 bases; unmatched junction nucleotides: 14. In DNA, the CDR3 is TGTGCCAGCAGCCCCGGGAAGGGGACAGGGCCCGCAGAGACCCAGTACTTC. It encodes CASSPGKGTGPAETQYF.

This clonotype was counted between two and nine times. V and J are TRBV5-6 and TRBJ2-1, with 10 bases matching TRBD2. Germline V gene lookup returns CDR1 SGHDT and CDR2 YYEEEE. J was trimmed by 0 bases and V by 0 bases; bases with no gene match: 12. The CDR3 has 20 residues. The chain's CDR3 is CASSLDPALAGVSSYNEQFF. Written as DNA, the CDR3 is TGTGCCAGCAGCTTGGATCCCGCCCTAGCGGGGGTGAGCTCCTACAATGAGCAGTTCTTC.

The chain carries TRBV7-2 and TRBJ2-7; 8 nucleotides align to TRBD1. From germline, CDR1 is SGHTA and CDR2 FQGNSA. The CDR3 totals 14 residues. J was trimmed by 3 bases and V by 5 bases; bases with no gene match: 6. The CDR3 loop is CASSKQGVDYEQYV. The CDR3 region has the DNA TGTGCCAGCAGCAAACAGGGGGTGGACTACGAGCAGTACGTC.

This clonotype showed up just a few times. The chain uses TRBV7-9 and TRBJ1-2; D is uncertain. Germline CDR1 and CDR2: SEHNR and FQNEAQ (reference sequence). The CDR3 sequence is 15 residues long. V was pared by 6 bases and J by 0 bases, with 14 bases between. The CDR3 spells CASSLSYGANYGYTF. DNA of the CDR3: TGTGCCAGCAGTCTTTCTTACGGTGCTAACTATGGCTACACCTTC.

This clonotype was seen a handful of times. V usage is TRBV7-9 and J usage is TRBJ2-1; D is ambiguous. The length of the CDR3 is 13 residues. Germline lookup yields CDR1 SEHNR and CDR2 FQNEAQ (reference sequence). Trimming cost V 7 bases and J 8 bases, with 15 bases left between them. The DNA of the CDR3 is TGTGCCAGCACCCACCCCCGCATATATGAGCAGTTCTTC. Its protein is CASTHPRIYEQFF.

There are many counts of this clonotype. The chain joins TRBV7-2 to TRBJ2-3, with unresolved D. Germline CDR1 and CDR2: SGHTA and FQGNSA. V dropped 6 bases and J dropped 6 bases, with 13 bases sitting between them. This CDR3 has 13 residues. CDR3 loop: CASRAHLSDTQYF. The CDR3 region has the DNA TGTGCCAGCAGAGCCCACTTGTCGGATACGCAGTATTTT.

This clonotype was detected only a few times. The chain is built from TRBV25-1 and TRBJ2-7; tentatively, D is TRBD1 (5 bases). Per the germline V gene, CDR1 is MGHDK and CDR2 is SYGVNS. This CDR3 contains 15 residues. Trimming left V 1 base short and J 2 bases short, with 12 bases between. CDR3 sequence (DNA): TGTGCCAGCAGTGAATCTTCAGGGAAGCCCTACGAGCAGTACTTC. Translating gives CASSESSGKPYEQYF.

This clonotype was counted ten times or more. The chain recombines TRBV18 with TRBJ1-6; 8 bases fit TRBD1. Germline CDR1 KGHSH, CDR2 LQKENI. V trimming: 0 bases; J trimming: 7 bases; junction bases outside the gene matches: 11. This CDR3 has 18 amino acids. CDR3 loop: CASSPPQGASRGNSPLHF. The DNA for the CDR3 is TGTGCCAGCTCACCACCCCAGGGGGCGTCTCGGGGAAATTCACCCCTCCACTTT.

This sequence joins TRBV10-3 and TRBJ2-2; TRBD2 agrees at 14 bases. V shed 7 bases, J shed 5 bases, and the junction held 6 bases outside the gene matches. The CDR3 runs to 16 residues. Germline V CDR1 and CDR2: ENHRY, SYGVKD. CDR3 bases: TGTGCCATCATGGGGACTAGCGGGGGAGATACCGGGGAGCTGTTTTTT. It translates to CAIMGTSGGDTGELFF.

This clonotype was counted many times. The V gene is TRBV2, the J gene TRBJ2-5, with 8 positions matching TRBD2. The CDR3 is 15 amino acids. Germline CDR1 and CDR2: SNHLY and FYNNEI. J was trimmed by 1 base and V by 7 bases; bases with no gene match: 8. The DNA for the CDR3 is TGTGCCAGCATCCCGGCGGGGGGCGGCCAAGAGACCCAGTACTTC. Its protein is CASIPAGGGQETQYF. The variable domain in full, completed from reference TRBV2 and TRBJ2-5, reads EPEVTQTPSHQVTQMGQEVILRCVPISNHLYFYWYRQILGQKVEFLVSFYNNEISEKSEIFDDQFSVERPDGSNFTLKIRSTKLEDSAMYFCASIPAGGGQETQYFGPGTRLLVL.

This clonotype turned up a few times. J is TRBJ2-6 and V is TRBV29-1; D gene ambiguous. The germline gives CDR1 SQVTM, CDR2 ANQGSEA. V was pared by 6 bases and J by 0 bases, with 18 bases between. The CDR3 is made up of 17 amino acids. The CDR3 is CSVPVRSTISGANVLTF. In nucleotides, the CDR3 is TGCAGCGTCCCAGTACGGTCCACAATCTCTGGGGCCAACGTCCTGACTTTC.

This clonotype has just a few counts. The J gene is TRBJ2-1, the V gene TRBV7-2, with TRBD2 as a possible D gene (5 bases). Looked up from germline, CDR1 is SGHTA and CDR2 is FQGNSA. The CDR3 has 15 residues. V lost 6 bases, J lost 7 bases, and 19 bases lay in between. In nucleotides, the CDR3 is TGTGCCAGCAGTTCCGACGGGGTACATCCGAATGAGCAGTTCTTC. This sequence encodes CASSSDGVHPNEQFF.

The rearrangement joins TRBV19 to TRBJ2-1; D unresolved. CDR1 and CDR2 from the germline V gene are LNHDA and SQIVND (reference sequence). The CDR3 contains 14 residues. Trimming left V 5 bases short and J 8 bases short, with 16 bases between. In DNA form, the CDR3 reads TGTGCCAGTAGTCCCCCAGCCCCCGGCGATGAGCAGTTCTTC. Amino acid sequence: CASSPPAPGDEQFF.

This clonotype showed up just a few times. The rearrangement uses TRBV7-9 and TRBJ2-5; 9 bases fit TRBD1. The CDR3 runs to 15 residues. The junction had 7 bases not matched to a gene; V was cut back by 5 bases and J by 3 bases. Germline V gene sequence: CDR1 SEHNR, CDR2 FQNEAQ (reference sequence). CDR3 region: CASSPRDRVEETQYF. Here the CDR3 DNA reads TGTGCCAGCAGCCCCCGGGACAGGGTAGAAGAGACCCAGTACTTC.

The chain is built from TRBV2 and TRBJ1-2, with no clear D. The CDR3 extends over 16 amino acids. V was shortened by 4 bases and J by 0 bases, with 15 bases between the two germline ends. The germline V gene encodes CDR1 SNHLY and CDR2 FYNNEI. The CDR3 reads CASSGSGARSNYGYTF. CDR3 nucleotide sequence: TGTGCCAGCAGTGGATCCGGTGCACGTTCTAACTATGGCTACACCTTC. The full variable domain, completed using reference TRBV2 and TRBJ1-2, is EPEVTQTPSHQVTQMGQEVILRCVPISNHLYFYWYRQILGQKVEFLVSFYNNEISEKSEIFDDQFSVERPDGSNFTLKIRSTKLEDSAMYFCASSGSGARSNYGYTFGSGTRLTVV.

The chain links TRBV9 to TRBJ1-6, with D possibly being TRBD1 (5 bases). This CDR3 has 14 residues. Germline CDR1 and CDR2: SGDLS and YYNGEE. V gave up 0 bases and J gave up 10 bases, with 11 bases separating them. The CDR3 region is CASSVGDLDSPLHF. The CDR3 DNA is TGTGCCAGCAGCGTAGGGGACCTCGACTCACCCCTCCACTTT. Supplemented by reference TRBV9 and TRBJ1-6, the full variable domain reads DSGVTQTPKHLITATGQRVTLRCSPRSGDLSVYWYQQSLDQGLQFLIQYYNGEERAKGNILERFSAQQFPDLHSELNLSSLELGDSALYFCASSVGDLDSPLHFGNGTRLTVT.

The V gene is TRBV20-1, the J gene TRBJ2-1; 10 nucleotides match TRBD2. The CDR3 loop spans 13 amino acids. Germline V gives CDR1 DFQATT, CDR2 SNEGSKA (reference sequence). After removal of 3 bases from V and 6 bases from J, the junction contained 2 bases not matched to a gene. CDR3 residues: CSASGTSVNEQFF. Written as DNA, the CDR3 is TGCAGTGCTAGCGGGACTAGCGTCAATGAGCAGTTCTTC.

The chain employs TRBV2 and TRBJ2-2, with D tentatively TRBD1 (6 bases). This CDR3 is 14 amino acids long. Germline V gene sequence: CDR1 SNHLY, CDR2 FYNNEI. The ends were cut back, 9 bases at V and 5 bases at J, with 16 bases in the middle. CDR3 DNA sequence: TGTGCCAGTCTAGGTACAGGGTCGACCGGGGAGCTGTTTTTT. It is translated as CASLGTGSTGELFF. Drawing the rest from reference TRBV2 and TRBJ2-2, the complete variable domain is EPEVTQTPSHQVTQMGQEVILRCVPISNHLYFYWYRQILGQKVEFLVSFYNNEISEKSEIFDDQFSVERPDGSNFTLKIRSTKLEDSAMYFCASLGTGSTGELFFGEGSRLTVL.

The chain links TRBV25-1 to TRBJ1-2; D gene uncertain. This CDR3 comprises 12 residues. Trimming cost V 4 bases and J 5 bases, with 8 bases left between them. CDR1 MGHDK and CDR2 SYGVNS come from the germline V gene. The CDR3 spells CASSGALYGYTF. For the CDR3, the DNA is TGTGCCAGCAGTGGGGCATTGTATGGCTACACCTTC.

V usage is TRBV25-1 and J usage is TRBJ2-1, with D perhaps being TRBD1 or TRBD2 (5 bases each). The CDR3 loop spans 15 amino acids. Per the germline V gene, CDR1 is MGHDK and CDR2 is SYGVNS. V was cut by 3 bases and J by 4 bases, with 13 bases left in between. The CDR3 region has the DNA TGTGCCAGCAGTGACCTAACGGGGCCTTACAATGAGCAGTTCTTC. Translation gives CASSDLTGPYNEQFF. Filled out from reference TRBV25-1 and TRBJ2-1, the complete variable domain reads EADIYQTPRYLVIGTGKKITLECSQTMGHDKMYWYQQDPGMELHLIHYSYGVNSTEKGDLSSESTVSRIRTEHFPLTLESARPSHTSQYLCASSDLTGPYNEQFFGPGTRLTVL.

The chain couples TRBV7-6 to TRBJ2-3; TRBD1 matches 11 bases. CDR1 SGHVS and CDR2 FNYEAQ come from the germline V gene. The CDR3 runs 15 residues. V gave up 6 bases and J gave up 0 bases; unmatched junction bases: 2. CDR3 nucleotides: TGTGCCAGCAGGGGACAGGGGGGAAGCACAGATACGCAGTATTTT. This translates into CASRGQGGSTDTQYF.

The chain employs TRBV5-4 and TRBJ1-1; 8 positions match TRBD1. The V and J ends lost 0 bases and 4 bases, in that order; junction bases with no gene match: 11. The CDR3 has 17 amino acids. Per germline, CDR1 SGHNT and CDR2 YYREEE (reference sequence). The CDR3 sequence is CASSLDFLGQGTTEAFF. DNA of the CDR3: TGTGCCAGCAGCTTGGATTTTCTCGGACAGGGCACCACTGAAGCTTTCTTT.

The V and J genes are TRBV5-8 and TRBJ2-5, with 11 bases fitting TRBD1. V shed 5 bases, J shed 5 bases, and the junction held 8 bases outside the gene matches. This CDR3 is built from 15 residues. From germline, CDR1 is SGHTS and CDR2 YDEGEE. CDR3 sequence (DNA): TGTGCCAGCAGACCTGGACAGGGGGCATGGGAGACCCAGTACTTC. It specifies CASRPGQGAWETQYF.

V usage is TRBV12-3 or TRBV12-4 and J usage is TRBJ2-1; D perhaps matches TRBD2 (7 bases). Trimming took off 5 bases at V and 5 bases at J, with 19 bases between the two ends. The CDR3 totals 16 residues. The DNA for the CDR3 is TGTGCCAGCAGTACCCGAGGTGCGGGGGCCCACAATGAGCAGTTCTTC. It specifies CASSTRGAGAHNEQFF.